The 32 T cell receptor beta chains in this list originate from one sample, sequenced in a study of T cells in women clearing cervical HPV infection. Data came from immunoSEQ multiplex PCR; TCRdb stores just in-frame clones and leaves some out. The sample includes roughly 20,000 clones. Input material: blood buffy coat. The receptors here all came from a woman aged 18-69 years with a cervical HPV16 infection that either progressed to CIN3+ or cleared (not recorded which).

Concerning this clone itself: Read data end 3 residues before the CDR3 end; the end is taken from the germline J gene. The chain employs TRBV6-2 or TRBV6-3 and TRBJ2-1; 9 nucleotides align to TRBD1. Germline V CDR1 and CDR2: MNHEY, SVGEGT. The V segment lost 4 bases and the J segment 3 bases; nucleotides outside the gene matches: 4. The CDR3 has 15 amino acids. CDR3 sequence: CASSLQGAFYNEQFF. The DNA read from the CDR3 is TGTGCCAGCAGTTTACAGGGGGCTTTCTACAATGAG.

Details on this clone: A junction boundary mismatches the germline segment, possibly from a read error. Read sequence stops 3 residues before the CDR3 end, and the germline J gene provides the missing end. V gene TRBV5-4 combines with J gene TRBJ2-2; 7 nucleotides agree with TRBD1. CDR3 length: 15 amino acids. From germline, CDR1 is SGHNT and CDR2 YYREEE (reference sequence). The part of the CDR3 DNA that was read is TGTGCCAGCAGATTGGGACAGCCGAACACCGGGGAG. Translated: CASRLGQPNTGE. The whole CDR3 region reads CASRLGQPNTGELFF.

For this clone: The read terminates 3 residues ahead of where the CDR3 ends, so the germline J gene completes it. The chain is built from TRBV20-1 and TRBJ2-1; 10 bases are a match to TRBD2. The CDR3 is 17 residues long. The germline gives CDR1 DFQATT, CDR2 SNEGSKA (reference sequence). V gave up 2 bases and J gave up 0 bases; unmatched junction bases: 7. The part of the CDR3 DNA that was read is TGCAGTGCTAGACTAGCGGGGGCCAGGAGCTCCTACAATGAG. This codes for CSARLAGARSSYNE. The whole CDR3 region reads CSARLAGARSSYNEQFF.

Remarks on this clone: The read is 3 residues too short to cover the CDR3 end, so that end is filled in from the germline J gene. The J gene is TRBJ1-6, the V gene TRBV20-1, with TRBD1 as a possible D gene (5 bases). Between the trimmed V and J ends, which lost 3 bases and 0 bases, there was a span of 9 bases. The CDR3 has 15 residues. Germline loops: CDR1 DFQATT, CDR2 SNEGSKA (reference sequence). The sequenced part of the CDR3 DNA is TGCAGTGCTAGCCAGGGTCTCTCCTATAATTCACCC. It is translated as CSASQGLSYNSP. From start to end, the CDR3 is CSASQGLSYNSPLHF.

In regard to this clone: Read data end 3 residues before the CDR3 end; the end is taken from the germline J gene. The J gene is TRBJ2-3, the V gene TRBV19, with D unclear. Trimming pared 1 base from V and 4 bases from J, leaving 3 bases between. Germline CDR1 LNHDA, CDR2 SQIVND (reference sequence). The CDR3 totals 12 residues. The CDR3 loop is CASSIAADTQYF. CDR3 bases read: TGTGCCAGTAGTATAGCGGCAGATACG.

This clone is classed as medium-sized by frequency. The read stops 3 residues short of the end of the CDR3; the missing end is completed from the germline J gene. The genes are TRBV7-3 and TRBJ2-2; TRBD1 matches at 7 bases. The CDR3 covers 16 residues. The germline V gene has CDR1 SGHTA and CDR2 FQGTGA. Trimming at V came to 4 bases and at J to 0 bases, leaving 5 bases not matched to a gene. The part of the CDR3 DNA that was read is TGTGCCAGCAGCTCACAGGGGCCCCCGAACACCGGGGAG. It translates to CASSSQGPPNTGE. The complete CDR3 sequence is CASSSQGPPNTGELFF.

A remark on this clone: The CDR3 end is not reached by the read, which stops 3 residues before it; the germline J gene fills it in. This rearrangement joins TRBV2 to TRBJ2-7; 7 nucleotides match TRBD1. Germline V lookup: CDR1 SNHLY, CDR2 FYNNEI. This CDR3 comprises 12 residues. Unmatched junction bases numbered 2, after V lost 6 bases and J lost 3 bases. The sequenced part of the CDR3 DNA is TGTGCCAGCAGGGGGACAGTCTACGAG. Protein sequence: CASRGTVYE. The entire CDR3 sequence reads CASRGTVYEQYF.

As concerns this clone: The read ends 3 residues early relative to the CDR3; the germline J gene fills the gap. The rearrangement joins TRBV19 to TRBJ2-2, with D possibly matching TRBD2 (6 bases). The CDR3 runs 13 residues. Looked up from germline, CDR1 is LNHDA and CDR2 is SQIVND (reference sequence). The CDR3 bases that were read are TGTGCCAGCACCGGGGGTCGTCGTGAAAAG. It encodes CASTGGRREK. The CDR3 as a whole reads CASTGGRREKLFF.

To note about this clone: The observed sequence ends 3 residues before the CDR3 terminus, with the missing tail filled in from the germline J gene. The chain employs TRBV6-2 or TRBV6-3 and TRBJ1-1, with a weak D call TRBD1 (6 bases). The CDR3 runs to 15 residues. Germline-derived CDR1 and CDR2 are MNHEY and SVGEGT. Trimming shortened V by 2 bases and J by 0 bases, and 10 bases separated the two germline ends. CDR3 in amino acids: CASSYGGHLNTEAFF. Partial CDR3 DNA: TGTGCCAGCAGTTACGGGGGACACCTGAACACTGAA.

A word on this clone: The CDR3 extends 3 residues past the end of the read, so its final part is completed from the germline J gene. The genes are TRBV5-5 and TRBJ2-4; no reliable D call. The germline V gene encodes CDR1 SGHKS and CDR2 YYEKEE (reference sequence). The CDR3 is made up of 14 amino acids. The CDR3 reads CASSLARRMYGQYF. The covered CDR3 bases are TGTGCCAGCAGCTTGGCTCGGCGGATGTATGGT.

By frequency, this clone is medium-sized. The read falls 3 residues short of the CDR3 end, and the missing part is taken from the germline J gene. The rearrangement uses TRBV29-1 and TRBJ2-3; 13 bases match TRBD2. This CDR3 comprises 15 residues. V lost 5 bases, J lost 1 base, and 3 bases stayed unmatched. In germline, CDR1 is SQVTM, CDR2 ANQGSEA. The sequenced CDR3 bases are TGCAGCGTTCAGGGACTAGCGGGACGCACAGATACG. Protein: CSVQGLAGRTDT. The whole CDR3 protein is CSVQGLAGRTDTQYF.

On this clone: The read is 3 residues too short to cover the CDR3 end, so that end is filled in from the germline J gene. The chain joins TRBV9 to TRBJ2-5; D is perhaps TRBD1 (5 bases). This CDR3 has 15 amino acids. From germline, CDR1 is SGDLS and CDR2 YYNGEE. The V end was cut by 1 base, the J end by 5 bases, with 15 bases between. The sequenced part of the CDR3 DNA is TGTGCCAGCAGCGTAAACAGCCAGGGATGGGAGACC. Its translation is CASSVNSQGWET. In full, the CDR3 reads CASSVNSQGWETQYF.

On this clone itself: Read coverage stops 3 residues before the CDR3 terminus; the germline J gene supplies the remainder. The chain joins TRBV11-2 to TRBJ2-2, with D hard to call. Trimming shortened V by 1 base and J by 4 bases, and 4 bases separated the two germline ends. Germline V gene lookup returns CDR1 SGHAT and CDR2 FQNNGV. This CDR3 has 13 amino acids. The CDR3: CASSLGGTGELFF. The sequenced CDR3 bases are TGTGCCAGCAGCTTAGGAGGCACCGGGGAG.

In the case of this clone: From the germline J gene comes the end of the CDR3, since the read stops 3 residues before it. The J gene is TRBJ1-2, the V gene TRBV2; D remains unclear. The CDR3 sequence is 14 residues long. Per the germline V gene, CDR1 is SNHLY and CDR2 is FYNNEI. CDR3 sequence: CASSDRGAYNDYTF. The part of the CDR3 DNA that was read is TGTGCCAGCAGTGATCGCGGAGCATACAATGAC.

Notes on this clone: The DNA ends 3 residues before the CDR3 does, and the rest of the CDR3 is filled in from the germline J gene. The gene calls are TRBV19 and TRBJ2-3; D perhaps matches TRBD1 (5 bases). CDR1 LNHDA and CDR2 SQIVND come from the germline V gene (reference sequence). The CDR3 extends over 14 amino acids. CDR3 DNA, as far as it was read: TGTGCCAGTAGTACCGACAGCCGACTGAGACCG. This codes for CASSTDSRLRP. The complete CDR3 protein is CASSTDSRLRPQYF.

Points on this clone: Read coverage stops 3 residues before the CDR3 terminus; the germline J gene supplies the remainder. The V gene is TRBV5-1, the J gene TRBJ2-2; maybe TRBD1 (6 bases). Per the germline V gene, CDR1 is SGHRS and CDR2 is YFSETQ. Trimming cost V 3 bases and J 3 bases, with 12 bases left between them. This CDR3 contains 15 residues. The sequenced part of the CDR3 DNA is TGCGCCAGCAGCTGGGACACCCCGGACACCGGGGAG. It specifies CASSWDTPDTGE. The whole CDR3 region reads CASSWDTPDTGELFF.

As to this clone: Read coverage stops 3 residues before the CDR3 terminus; the germline J gene supplies the remainder. V is TRBV7-2 and J is TRBJ2-1; 7 bases line up with TRBD2. Germline V gives CDR1 SGHTA, CDR2 FQGNSA. The CDR3 runs to 15 residues. Trimming removed 2 bases from V and 4 bases from J; junction bases left unmatched: 5. CDR3 residues: CASSLSAGDYNEQFF. Partial CDR3 DNA: TGTGCCAGCAGCTTAAGTGCGGGGGATTACAATGAG.

Note on this clone: The sequence runs out 3 residues before the end of the CDR3; the remainder is reconstructed from the germline J gene. The rearrangement joins TRBV7-6 to TRBJ1-5; tentative D call: TRBD1 (6 bases). Trimming cost V 5 bases and J 2 bases, with 13 bases left between them. The V gene's germline CDR1 is SGHVS and CDR2 FNYEAQ. This CDR3 region has 15 residues. The CDR3 is CASSQMSGGNQPQHF. CDR3 bases read: TGTGCCAGCAGCCAAATGTCAGGGGGCAATCAGCCC.

On this clone itself: The missing CDR3 end, 3 residues past where the read stops, is filled in from the germline J gene. The V and J genes are TRBV5-4 and TRBJ2-2; 10 bases map to TRBD2. The CDR3 sequence is 16 residues long. Germline CDR1 is SGHNT and CDR2 is YYREEE (reference sequence). V lost 2 bases, J lost 6 bases, and 7 bases stayed unmatched. CDR3 in amino acids: CASSFGVAGGPGELFF. CDR3 DNA, as far as it was read: TGTGCCAGCAGCTTCGGAGTAGCGGGGGGCCCCGGGGAG.

On this clone: Read sequence stops 3 residues before the CDR3 end, and the germline J gene provides the missing end. The chain recombines TRBV24-1 with TRBJ2-3; D is ambiguous. The CDR3 runs 12 residues. V was shortened by 6 bases and J by 2 bases, with 5 bases between the two germline ends. CDR1 is KGHDR, CDR2 SFDVKD, per germline. The CDR3 sequence is CATSTTTDTQYF. CDR3 DNA, as far as it was read: TGTGCCACCAGTACTACCACAGATACG.

Regarding this clone: Read coverage stops 3 residues before the CDR3 terminus; the germline J gene supplies the remainder. This chain links TRBV19 with TRBJ2-5; D is tentatively TRBD1 or TRBD2 (6 bases each). CDR3 length equals 14 residues. V was cut by 6 bases and J by 4 bases, with 15 bases left in between. The germline gives CDR1 LNHDA, CDR2 SQIVND (reference sequence). CDR3 protein: CASRPQGGSETQYF. The part of the CDR3 DNA that was read is TGTGCCAGTAGACCACAGGGAGGATCAGAGACC.

The CDR3 bases that were read are TGTGCCAGTAGTATTGGTAGGGTTGAGGGA. It codes for CASSIGRVEG. The entire CDR3 is CASSIGRVEGAFF. The genes are TRBV19 and TRBJ1-1, with unresolved D. With the read ending 3 residues before the CDR3 end, the germline J gene is used to fill in that end. Per germline, CDR1 LNHDA and CDR2 SQIVND (reference sequence). The CDR3 extends over 13 amino acids.

For this clone: The read ends 3 residues before the CDR3 terminus; that terminus is restored from the germline J gene. The chain joins TRBV4-1 to TRBJ1-6, with unresolved D. Germline V CDR1 and CDR2: MGHRA, YSYEKL. The V and J ends lost 2 bases and 7 bases respectively, with 9 bases between them. This CDR3 contains 14 residues. The sequenced part of the CDR3 DNA is TGCGCCAGCAGCCAACTCTTGTCGAATTCACCC. It yields the protein CASSQLLSNSP. The complete CDR3 sequence is CASSQLLSNSPLHF.

Note on this clone: The CDR3 extends 3 residues past the end of the read, so its final part is completed from the germline J gene. This chain connects TRBV7-9 to TRBJ1-1, with D uncertain. Germline values: CDR1 SEHNR, CDR2 FQNEAQ (reference sequence). CDR3 size: 13 residues. Trimming stripped 5 bases from V and 1 base from J, with 8 bases between. CDR3 residues: CASSPDWNTEAFF. The DNA read from the CDR3 is TGTGCCAGCAGCCCAGATTGGAACACTGAA.

Turning to this clone: Sequencing ends 3 residues short of the CDR3 end; the germline J gene provides the rest. This rearrangement joins TRBV6-4 to TRBJ1-5; D remains unclear. This CDR3 has 14 amino acids. CDR1 and CDR2 from the germline V gene are MRHNA and SNTAGT. Trimming left V 5 bases short and J 7 bases short, with 15 bases between. The CDR3 bases that were read are TGTGCCAGCAGTACCCCTGGAGACGGGCAGCCC. This codes for CASSTPGDGQP. The CDR3 as a whole reads CASSTPGDGQPQHF.

On this clone itself: The read terminates 3 residues ahead of where the CDR3 ends, so the germline J gene completes it. The V gene is TRBV6-1, the J gene TRBJ1-4, with D perhaps matching TRBD1 (5 bases). The CDR3 loop spans 15 amino acids. Germline CDR1 reads MNHNS; CDR2 reads SASEGT. Partial CDR3 DNA: TGTGCCAGCAGTGAAGGAAAAACAGGAAATTCACCA. Its translation is CASSEGKTGNSP. The entire CDR3 sequence reads CASSEGKTGNSPLFF.

About this clone itself: The CDR3 end is not reached by the read, which stops 3 residues before it; the germline J gene fills it in. The chain combines TRBV2 with TRBJ1-5; 8 nucleotides match TRBD1. V gave up 7 bases and J gave up 6 bases; unmatched junction bases: 2. The CDR3 runs 12 residues. From germline, CDR1 is SNHLY and CDR2 FYNNEI. CDR3 DNA, as far as it was read: TGTGCCAGCAAGGACAGGGCTCAGCCC. Protein product: CASKDRAQP. The full CDR3 reads CASKDRAQPQHF.

About this clone itself: The read falls 3 residues short of the CDR3 end, and the missing part is taken from the germline J gene. The chain uses TRBV20-1 and TRBJ1-3; perhaps TRBD1 as D (5 bases). CDR1 and CDR2 from the germline V gene are DFQATT and SNEGSKA (reference sequence). V lost 1 base to trimming and J lost 3 bases, with 7 bases between them. The CDR3 contains 13 residues. The CDR3 loop reads CSARGGVGNTIYF. CDR3 bases read: TGCAGTGCTAGAGGGGGGGTTGGAAACACC.

About this clone: The missing CDR3 end, 3 residues past where the read stops, is filled in from the germline J gene. The chain uses TRBV20-1 and TRBJ2-7, with a weak D call TRBD2 (6 bases). The CDR3 totals 14 residues. Germline CDR1 DFQATT, CDR2 SNEGSKA (reference sequence). Trimming removed 4 bases from V and 5 bases from J, with 18 bases in between. CDR3 bases read: TGCAGTGCTAAGGGCGGGGTCCTAAACCACGAG. Residues: CSAKGGVLNHE. The full CDR3 sequence reads CSAKGGVLNHEQYF.

A word on this clone: The CDR3 end is not reached by the read, which stops 3 residues before it; the germline J gene fills it in. The V and J genes are TRBV20-1 and TRBJ2-1; 10 bases are a match to TRBD2. CDR3 size: 15 residues. Germline V gene lookup returns CDR1 DFQATT and CDR2 SNEGSKA (reference sequence). The junction had 4 bases not matched to a gene; V was cut back by 3 bases and J by 2 bases. CDR3 DNA (partial): TGCAGTGCTAGCCTGCTAGCGGGGGCCTACAATGAG. Protein: CSASLLAGAYNE. The CDR3 in its entirety is CSASLLAGAYNEQFF.

In the case of this clone: From the germline J gene comes the end of the CDR3, since the read stops 3 residues before it. The same CDR3 arises from other DNA sequences in this sample as well. V is TRBV7-9 and J is TRBJ1-2; D is undetermined. CDR1 SEHNR and CDR2 FQNEAQ come from the germline V gene (reference sequence). CDR3 length: 12 residues. This CDR3 reads CASSPPSYDYTF. The CDR3 DNA, read in part, is TGTGCCAGCAGCCCGCCCTCCTACGAC.

Points on this clone: The CDR3 end falls 3 residues outside the read, so it is completed with the germline J gene. The chain uses TRBV4-1 and TRBJ1-6; unclear D gene. Trimming shortened V by 8 bases and J by 7 bases, and 12 bases separated the two germline ends. The CDR3 is 13 amino acids. Germline assignment: CDR1 MGHRA and CDR2 YSYEKL. CDR3 residues: CASAPSGNSPLHF. The part of the CDR3 DNA that was read is TGCGCCAGCGCACCCTCGGGGAATTCACCC.